One sample yielded the 30 T cell receptor beta chains listed below, sequenced in a study of cytomegalovirus exposure and HLA in healthy donors. Vbeta (60) and Jbeta (13) primers were used in the PCR. Profiling relied on immunoSEQ multiplex PCR, and the TCRdb table lists in-frame clones only, not all of them. The sample includes 210,000 or so clones, around 81% of them seen just once. The sequencing sample was made of PBMCs. All receptors come from a woman aged 45 to 65 in good health and CMV-seropositive.

The chain joins TRBV5-1 to TRBJ2-1, with TRBD2 identical over 8 bases. This CDR3 contains 15 residues. J lost 0 bases, V lost 5 bases, and 4 bases had no gene match. Germline CDR1 is SGHRS and CDR2 is YFSETQ. The CDR3 spells CASRSGGSSYNEQFF. CDR3 in DNA: TGCGCCAGCAGGTCGGGGGGGAGCTCCTACAATGAGCAGTTCTTC.

This clone was seen only a few times. The chain has TRBV5-6 and TRBJ1-1, with D possibly matching TRBD1 (5 bases). There are 13 residues in the CDR3. CDR1 SGHDT and CDR2 YYEEEE come from the germline V gene. Trimming left V 4 bases short and J 6 bases short, with 13 bases between. The CDR3: CASSRPAGAEAFF. CDR3 DNA: TGTGCCAGCAGCCGACCAGCGGGGGCTGAAGCTTTCTTT.

This clone was recorded only once. The chain carries TRBV15 and TRBJ1-5; D is undetermined. V gave up 3 bases and J gave up 0 bases, with 18 bases separating them. The germline V gene has CDR1 LNHNV and CDR2 YYDKDF (reference sequence). CDR3 size: 18 residues. This CDR3 reads CATSSTFITDRSNQPQHF. The CDR3 DNA follows: TGTGCCACCAGCAGTACCTTTATAACAGACCGTAGCAATCAGCCCCAGCATTTT.

The CDR3 spells CASSRGTGWITGEQFF. The CDR3 DNA is TGTGCCAGTAGTCGAGGGACAGGGTGGATTACGGGTGAGCAGTTCTTC. The gene calls are TRBV19 and TRBJ2-1; 9 bases match TRBD1. The CDR3 runs 16 residues. Germline assignment: CDR1 LNHDA and CDR2 SQIVND (reference sequence). The V gene end was trimmed by 5 bases and the J gene end by 9 bases; junction bases not matched to a gene: 14. The whole variable domain, filled in from reference TRBV19 and TRBJ2-1, reads DGGITQSPKYLFRKEGQNVTLSCEQNLNHDAMYWYRQDPGQGLRLIYYSQIVNDFQKGDIAEGYSVSREKKESFPLTVTSAQKNPTAFYLCASSRGTGWITGEQFFGPGTRLTVL.

The chain has TRBV5-5 and TRBJ1-2; TRBD1 might be the D (6 bases). CDR3 length: 14 amino acids. Trimming removed 0 bases at V and 6 bases at J, with 12 bases between. Looked up from germline, CDR1 is SGHKS and CDR2 is YYEKEE (reference sequence). The DNA of the CDR3 is TGTGCCAGCAGCTTGGCCCAGGGGTGGGATGGCTACACCTTC. Encoded protein: CASSLAQGWDGYTF.

The genes are TRBV7-7 and TRBJ2-1, with 9 bases that match TRBD1. This CDR3 has 15 amino acids. The V segment lost 1 base and the J segment 7 bases; nucleotides outside the gene matches: 5. Germline-derived CDR1 and CDR2 are SSHAT and FNYEAQ (reference sequence). CDR3 in amino acids: CASSLGGQGRNEQFF. Here the CDR3 DNA reads TGTGCCAGCAGCTTAGGGGGACAGGGTCGTAATGAGCAGTTCTTC.

The CDR3 sequence is CASSLIGQGSEAFF. CDR3 DNA: TGTGCCAGCAGCTTGATAGGACAGGGGTCTGAAGCTTTCTTT. This chain uses TRBV5-8 with TRBJ1-1, with TRBD1 matching over 9 bases. Germline values: CDR1 SGHTS, CDR2 YDEGEE. Trimming at V came to 1 base and at J to 6 bases, leaving 4 bases not matched to a gene. The CDR3 sequence is 14 residues long.

The rearrangement uses TRBV11-1 and TRBJ2-6; 7 nucleotides match TRBD1. CDR1 SGHAT and CDR2 FQDESV come from the germline V gene (reference sequence). The length of the CDR3 is 16 residues. V trimming: 5 bases; J trimming: 3 bases; junction bases outside the gene matches: 7. In nucleotides, the CDR3 is TGTGCCAGCAGCGTCAACAGGGGTGGTGGGGCCAACGTCCTGACTTTC. Translating gives CASSVNRGGGANVLTF. The whole variable domain, remainder taken from reference TRBV11-1 and TRBJ2-6, is EAEVAQSPRYKITEKSQAVAFWCDPISGHATLYWYRQILGQGPELLVQFQDESVVDDSQLPKDRFSAERLKGVDSTLKIQPAELGDSAMYLCASSVNRGGGANVLTFGAGSRLTVL.

The genes are TRBV9 and TRBJ1-1; 7 positions match TRBD1. The CDR3 spans 15 residues. Germline trimming cut 4 bases from V and 4 bases from J; bases unmatched to any gene: 10. Germline CDR1 and CDR2: SGDLS and YYNGEE. The CDR3: CASSPLTGVGTEAFF. As DNA, the CDR3 is TGTGCCAGCAGCCCCTTAACAGGGGTGGGCACTGAAGCTTTCTTT.

This chain connects TRBV5-1 to TRBJ2-5, with 11 bases that match TRBD1. The CDR3 is 14 residues long. Germline loops: CDR1 SGHRS, CDR2 YFSETQ. The J segment lost 4 bases and the V segment lost 4 bases, leaving 3 bases of the junction unmatched. CDR3 in amino acids: CASSGQGAGETQYF. CDR3 nucleotides: TGCGCCAGCAGCGGACAGGGGGCGGGAGAGACCCAGTACTTC.

The chain carries TRBV18 and TRBJ2-1; D not certain. CDR3 length equals 13 residues. The V gene's germline CDR1 is KGHSH and CDR2 LQKENI. V was clipped by 5 bases and J by 10 bases, with 15 bases between them. The CDR3 sequence is CASSELASGEQFF. As DNA, the CDR3 is TGTGCCAGCTCAGAGTTAGCCTCCGGGGAGCAGTTCTTC. Full variable domain (outside the CDR3, taken from reference TRBV18 and TRBJ2-1): NAGVMQNPRHLVRRRGQEARLRCSPMKGHSHVYWYRQLPEEGLKFMVYLQKENIIDESGMPKERFSAEFPKEGPSILRIQQVVRGDSAAYFCASSELASGEQFFGPGTRLTVL.

The chain combines TRBV30 with TRBJ1-2; 9 bases are shared with TRBD1. Germline assignment: CDR1 GTSNPN and CDR2 SVGIG (reference sequence). V trimming: 1 base; J trimming: 7 bases; junction bases outside the gene matches: 10. The CDR3 consists of 15 residues. Here the CDR3 DNA reads TGTGCCTGGAGTGGTGTGGGGGACAGGGTGGGTGGCTACACCTTC. Residues: CAWSGVGDRVGGYTF.

This chain connects TRBV10-3 to TRBJ2-7; D may be TRBD2 (6 bases). V was cut by 10 bases and J by 5 bases, with 18 bases left in between. The CDR3 has 13 residues. Germline CDR1 reads ENHRY; CDR2 reads SYGVKD. The DNA of the CDR3 is TGTGCCACCGGGACTGTGGGGTTCCACGAGCAGTACTTC. Translated, it gives CATGTVGFHEQYF.

This chain links TRBV5-1 with TRBJ2-5, with 9 bases lining up with TRBD1. The DNA end is a closer match to TRBJ2-7, so the J assignment may be wrong. Germline lookup yields CDR1 SGHRS and CDR2 YFSETQ. The CDR3 is made up of 14 amino acids. The CDR3 DNA reads as TGCGCCAGCAGCTCCGGGACAGGGACCTACGAGCAGTACTTC. Translated: CASSSGTGTYEQYF.

The rearrangement links TRBV7-9 to TRBJ2-7; 7 bases agree with TRBD2. V dropped 3 bases and J dropped 3; count of bases not matched to a gene: 8. CDR3 length: 15 residues. Germline CDR1 and CDR2: SEHNR and FQNEAQ (reference sequence). CDR3 loop: CASSFPPGTIYEQYF. The CDR3 DNA follows: TGTGCCAGCAGCTTCCCCCCGGGGACTATCTACGAGCAGTACTTC.

The rearrangement joins TRBV7-2 to TRBJ2-1; 9 positions agree with TRBD1. This CDR3 has 16 amino acids. Per the germline V gene, CDR1 is SGHTA and CDR2 is FQGNSA. Losses at the gene ends were 5 bases for V and 5 bases for J; bases not matched to a gene: 10. The CDR3 region has the DNA TGTGCCAGCAGCAAGGACAGGGGACAGTTCCACAATGAGCAGTTCTTC. It specifies CASSKDRGQFHNEQFF. Full variable domain (missing parts from reference TRBV7-2 and TRBJ2-1): GAGVSQSPSNKVTEKGKDVELRCDPISGHTALYWYRQSLGQGLEFLIYFQGNSAPDKSGLPSDRFSAERTGGSVSTLTIQRTQQEDSAVYLCASSKDRGQFHNEQFFGPGTRLTVL.

The chain links TRBV19 to TRBJ1-5, with TRBD1 identical over 7 bases. Germline loops: CDR1 LNHDA, CDR2 SQIVND (reference sequence). V shed 0 bases and J 5 bases; nucleotides not matched to a gene: 4. The CDR3 length is 15 residues. The CDR3 DNA is TGTGCCAGTAGTATAGAAGGGACAGTCTATCAGCCCCAGCATTTT. This codes for CASSIEGTVYQPQHF.

This chain's CDR3 is CASSLGDWNEQFF. The DNA for the CDR3 is TGCGCCAGCAGCCTCGGGGACTGGAATGAGCAGTTCTTC. The chain recombines TRBV4-1 with TRBJ2-1; D may be TRBD2 (6 bases). Trimming removed 4 bases from V and 7 bases from J, with 11 bases in between. This CDR3 is built from 13 residues. Germline V gene sequence: CDR1 MGHRA, CDR2 YSYEKL.

The J gene is TRBJ2-7, the V gene TRBV5-1; TRBD1 is a possible D gene (6 bases). V gave up 6 bases and J gave up 2 bases, with 12 bases separating them. In germline, CDR1 is SGHRS, CDR2 YFSETQ. The CDR3 is 13 amino acids. CDR3: CASNRQDTYEQYF. DNA of the CDR3: TGCGCCAGCAACCGACAGGATACCTACGAGCAGTACTTC.

This rearrangement joins TRBV4-3 to TRBJ1-2; 9 bases agree with TRBD1. Germline-derived CDR1 and CDR2 are LGHNA and YSLEER. This CDR3 has 16 amino acids. After removal of 2 bases from V and 4 bases from J, the junction contained 8 bases not matched to a gene. This chain's CDR3 is CASSQTTGGASYGYTF. The DNA of the CDR3 is TGCGCCAGCAGCCAAACAACAGGGGGCGCATCCTATGGCTACACCTTC.

The gene calls are TRBV5-4 and TRBJ2-3; TRBD2 agrees at 11 bases. The V segment lost 4 bases and the J segment 6 bases; nucleotides outside the gene matches: 13. The CDR3 spans 17 residues. Germline assignment: CDR1 SGHNT and CDR2 YYREEE (reference sequence). CDR3 in DNA: TGTGCCAGCAGCGCTGGGCTGCTAGCGGGGGGCCTGGATACGCAGTATTTT. Its protein is CASSAGLLAGGLDTQYF.

The chain employs TRBV18 and TRBJ1-6; D is undetermined. V lost 2 bases to trimming and J lost 2 bases, with 10 bases between them. Germline V gives CDR1 KGHSH, CDR2 LQKENI. The CDR3 spans 16 residues. CDR3 DNA: TGTGCCAGCTCACCAGAAGCAACGACCTATAATTCACCCCTCCACTTT. Its protein is CASSPEATTYNSPLHF.

The chain recombines TRBV10-3 with TRBJ2-7; 10 bases are a match to TRBD1. Trimming at V came to 8 bases and at J to 2 bases, leaving 12 bases not matched to a gene. CDR3 length: 16 amino acids. CDR1 is ENHRY, CDR2 SYGVKD, per germline. DNA for the CDR3: TGTGCCATCGGCGGGGTGGGGACAGGGGTTACCTACGAGCAGTACTTC. It is translated as CAIGGVGTGVTYEQYF.

Remarks on this clone: One junction end does not reproduce the germline sequence, and a read error may be involved. This rearrangement joins TRBV28 to TRBJ2-7; 8 bases are shared with TRBD2. The CDR3 is 13 amino acids. CDR1 is MDHEN, CDR2 SYDVKM, per germline. The CDR3 here is CASSLRQNYGGDF. In DNA, the CDR3 is TGTGCCAGCAGTTTACGACAAAATTACGGGGGGGACTTC.

CDR3 DNA: TGTGCCAGCAGTGTGACAGGGGGCCAGACCGGGGAGCTGTTTTTT. The encoded protein is CASSVTGGQTGELFF. The J gene is TRBJ2-2, the V gene TRBV6-4, with 10 nucleotides matching TRBD1. V shed 4 bases and J 5 bases; nucleotides not matched to a gene: 4. CDR3 size: 15 residues. Per germline, CDR1 MRHNA and CDR2 SNTAGT.

The CDR3 loop is CASSLAGGRNEQFF. DNA for the CDR3: TGTGCCAGCAGTCTAGCGGGGGGGCGGAATGAGCAGTTCTTC. The chain couples TRBV6-5 to TRBJ2-1; TRBD2 matches at 12 bases. The germline CDR1 and CDR2 sequences are MNHEY and SVGAGI. V lost 5 bases to trimming and J lost 7 bases; unmatched junction nucleotides: 3. The length of the CDR3 is 14 residues.

V and J are TRBV14 and TRBJ1-6; D is uncertain. Germline CDR1 is SGHDN and CDR2 is FVKESK. The CDR3 length is 14 residues. Trimming pared 4 bases from V and 7 bases from J, leaving 11 bases between. The CDR3 sequence: CASSRGGSNSPLHF. CDR3 coding DNA: TGTGCCAGCAGCCGCGGAGGGTCCAATTCACCCCTCCACTTT.

V and J are TRBV28 and TRBJ2-7; a possible D gene is TRBD2 (7 bases). CDR1 MDHEN and CDR2 SYDVKM come from the germline V gene. V was trimmed by 6 bases and J by 0 bases, leaving 12 bases between them. The CDR3 has 14 residues. CDR3 bases: TGTGCCAGCAGGTTAGGGGGGGGCTCCTACGAGCAGTACTTC. Its protein is CASRLGGGSYEQYF.

The V call is TRBV7-9, the J call TRBJ2-5, with 8 positions matching TRBD1. CDR1 and CDR2 from the germline V gene are SEHNR and FQNEAQ (reference sequence). The CDR3 has 14 residues. Germline trimming cut 3 bases from V and 2 bases from J; bases unmatched to any gene: 2. The chain's CDR3 is CASSFGQGQETQYF. CDR3 coding DNA: TGTGCCAGCAGCTTCGGACAGGGTCAAGAGACCCAGTACTTC. The variable domain in full, with the rest retrieved from reference TRBV7-9 and TRBJ2-5, is DTGVSQNPRHKITKRGQNVTFRCDPISEHNRLYWYRQTLGQGPEFLTYFQNEAQLEKSRLLSDRFSAERPKGSFSTLEIQRTEQGDSAMYLCASSFGQGQETQYFGPGTRLLVL.

The chain uses TRBV7-2 and TRBJ1-1, with a tentative D call TRBD1 (6 bases). The length of the CDR3 is 13 residues. The germline V and J ends were trimmed by 5 bases and 2 bases, with 9 bases remaining between them. CDR1 and CDR2 (germline): SGHTA, FQGNSA. CDR3 in DNA: TGTGCCAGCAGCCAGACAGGTAACACTGAAGCTTTCTTT. As protein: CASSQTGNTEAFF.